Listed below are T cell receptor beta chains from one sample, sequenced in a study of early T cells in non-severe SARS-CoV-2 infection. MiXCR was run by TCRdb on the 5' RACE reads, yielding one entry per CDR3 protein. The repertoire consists of 50,000 to 60,000 distinct CDR3 sequences, with roughly 9% occurring once and the leading ten covering 3.9%. Material: whole blood, obtained at baseline. Receptor source: an adult who was a healthcare worker with PCR-confirmed SARS-CoV-2 infection or an uninfected control (not recorded which). The CDR3 runs from the conserved cysteine through the conserved F or W. D genes are given only for firm matches. Size tells how often a clone was seen (once, few, many) or the class of an expanded clone, and some rows leave it out.

TRBJ2-7	16	TRBV7-9	-	-	CASSPGPTKGIYEQYF
TRBJ2-1	12	TRBV29-1	-	few	CSVLVVYNEQFF
TRBJ2-7	14	TRBV12-3/TRBV12-4	-	-	CASSHQEGGREQYF
TRBJ1-2	15	TRBV9	-	-	CASSVDPDALSGYTF
TRBJ2-2	14	TRBV10-3	-	-	CAIRPAGNTGELFF
TRBJ2-2	15	TRBV4-2	TRBD1	few	CASSQGDRYTGELFF
TRBJ2-7	12	TRBV15	-	few	CATSRSSYEQYF
TRBJ2-7	15	TRBV6-5	TRBD1	-	CASRPNQGASYEQYF
TRBJ1-2	16	TRBV14	TRBD1	many	CASSRVIGTANYGYTF
TRBJ2-7	11	TRBV29-1	-	many	CSVGSTYEQYF
TRBJ2-1	16	TRBV12-3/TRBV12-4	-	-	CASSLTSRQIYNEQFF
TRBJ2-2	15	TRBV11-2	-	many	CASSLTTGSHGELFF
TRBJ2-1	16	TRBV5-1	-	few	CASSLAAERIYNEQFF
TRBJ1-1	11	TRBV2	-	-	CASKENTEAFF
TRBJ2-3	15	TRBV28	-	-	CASRTGGGGTDTQYF
TRBJ2-7	12	TRBV25-1	-	-	CASGTATCEQYF
TRBJ1-4	14	TRBV11-3	-	few	CASSPGGAVEKLFF
TRBJ1-3	14	TRBV12-3/TRBV12-4	TRBD1	few	CATNRGPKGNTIYF
TRBJ1-5	14	TRBV5-4	-	few	CASSLQGYNQPQHF
TRBJ2-7	13	TRBV7-7	-	few	CASSLQADYEQYF
TRBJ1-6	15	TRBV5-1	-	-	CASSPGGPENSPLHF
TRBJ2-6	16	TRBV7-3	-	few	CASSLTSFSGANVLTF
TRBJ1-5	13	TRBV19	-	-	CASRESIGQPQHF
TRBJ2-1	14	TRBV10-1	-	few	CASSESASLNEQFF
TRBJ1-6	12	TRBV25-1	-	few	CASTGQNSPLHF
TRBJ2-3	15	TRBV15	TRBD1	-	CATSRVGQGPDTQYF
TRBJ2-3	16	TRBV5-1	TRBD2	-	CASSPRLAGEADTQYF
TRBJ1-1	14	TRBV19	-	-	CASLDGAGVTEAFF
TRBJ2-7	13	TRBV29-1	-	-	CSVVARGAGEQYF
TRBJ2-3	15	TRBV20-1	-	few	CSARDFEILTDTQYF
TRBJ2-7	16	TRBV25-1	TRBD2	many	CASRGTSGRDSYEQYF
TRBJ2-1	13	TRBV28	-	-	CASSLARHNEQFF
TRBJ1-2	13	TRBV12-2	-	-	CASRLGQNYGYTF
TRBJ2-1	13	TRBV29-1	-	many	CSVRGGHSNEQFF
TRBJ1-1	16	TRBV4-2	-	many	CASSQALGLLNTEAFF
TRBJ2-1	13	TRBV7-6	-	many	CASSLGNYNEQFF
TRBJ2-1	15	TRBV2	TRBD2	few	CASSESGTSGHEQFF
TRBJ2-3	15	TRBV11-2	-	-	CASSQIGGGSDTQYF
TRBJ2-1	15	TRBV20-1	-	-	CSASQSTGAYNEQFF
TRBJ1-5	12	TRBV7-9	-	many	CASSFDNQPQHF
TRBJ2-5	15	TRBV7-9	TRBD1	-	CASSRTGARQETQYF
TRBJ2-7	13	TRBV29-1	TRBD2	few	CSVETSGNYEQYF
TRBJ2-4	15	TRBV6-5	TRBD1	few	CASSVGQGTKNIQYF
TRBJ1-2	11	TRBV12-3/TRBV12-4	-	few	CASNAGTRLAF
TRBJ1-4	15	TRBV19	TRBD1	-	CASSIQGAANEKLFF
TRBJ2-7	14	TRBV5-1	-	-	CASSLGGVVHEQYF
TRBJ2-1	16	TRBV9	-	few	CASSVGRLGSYNEQFF
TRBJ2-3	14	TRBV28	TRBD2	few	CASSSRGGTDTQYF
TRBJ2-5	13	TRBV12-3/TRBV12-4	TRBD1	few	CASSIGQAGTQYF
TRBJ2-7	15	TRBV6-5	TRBD1	-	CASSYWGTGSDEQYF
TRBJ1-1	10	TRBV2	-	-	CASTTVEAFF
TRBJ1-1	13	TRBV12-3/TRBV12-4	-	-	CASSRWANTEAFF
TRBJ2-3	12	TRBV7-9	-	many	CASSPVQDTQYF
TRBJ1-3	16	TRBV7-2	-	few	CASSYGLGSAGNTIYF